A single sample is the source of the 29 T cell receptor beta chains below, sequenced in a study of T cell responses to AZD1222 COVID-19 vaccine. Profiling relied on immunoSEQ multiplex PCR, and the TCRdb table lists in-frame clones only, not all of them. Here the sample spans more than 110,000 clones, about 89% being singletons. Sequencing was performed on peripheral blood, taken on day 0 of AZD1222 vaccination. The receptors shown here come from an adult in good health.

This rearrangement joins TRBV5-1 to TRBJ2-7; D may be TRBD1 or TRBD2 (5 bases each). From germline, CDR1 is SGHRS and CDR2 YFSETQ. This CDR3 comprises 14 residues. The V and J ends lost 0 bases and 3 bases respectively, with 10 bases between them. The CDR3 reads CASSLAGRIYEQYF. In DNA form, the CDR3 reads TGCGCCAGCAGCTTGGCGGGACGGATCTACGAGCAGTACTTC.

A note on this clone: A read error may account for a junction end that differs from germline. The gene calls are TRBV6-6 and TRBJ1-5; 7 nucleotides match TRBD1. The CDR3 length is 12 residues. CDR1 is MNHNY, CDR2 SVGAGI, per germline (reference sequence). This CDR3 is CASSWSGTAPWF. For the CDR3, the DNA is TGTGCCAGCAGTTGGTCCGGGACAGCACCCTGGTTT.

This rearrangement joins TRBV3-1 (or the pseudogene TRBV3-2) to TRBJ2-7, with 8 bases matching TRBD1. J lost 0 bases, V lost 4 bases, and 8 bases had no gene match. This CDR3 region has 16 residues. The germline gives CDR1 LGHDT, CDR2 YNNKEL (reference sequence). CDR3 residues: CASSRYRQGISYEQYF. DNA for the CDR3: TGTGCCAGCAGCCGCTACCGACAGGGGATCTCCTACGAGCAGTACTTC.

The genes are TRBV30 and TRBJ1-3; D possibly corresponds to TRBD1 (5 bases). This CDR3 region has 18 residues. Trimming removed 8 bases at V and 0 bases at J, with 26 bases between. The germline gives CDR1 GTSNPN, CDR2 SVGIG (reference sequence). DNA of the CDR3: TGTGCCCTCTTGGGGGGTCCTTTAGCGGCCATCTCTGGAAACACCATATATTTT. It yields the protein CALLGGPLAAISGNTIYF.

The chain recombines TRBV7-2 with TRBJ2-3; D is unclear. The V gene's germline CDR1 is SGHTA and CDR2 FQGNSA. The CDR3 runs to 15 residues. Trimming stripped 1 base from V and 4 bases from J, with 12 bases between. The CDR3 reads CASSLDLDFSDTQYF. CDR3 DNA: TGTGCCAGCAGCTTAGACTTAGACTTTTCAGATACGCAGTATTTT.

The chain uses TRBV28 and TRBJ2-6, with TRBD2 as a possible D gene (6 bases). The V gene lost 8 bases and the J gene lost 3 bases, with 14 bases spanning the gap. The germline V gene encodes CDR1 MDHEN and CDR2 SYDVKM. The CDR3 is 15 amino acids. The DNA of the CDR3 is TGTGCCAGCGCCTATGGGGGGAGTGGGGCCAACGTCCTGACTTTC. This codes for CASAYGGSGANVLTF.

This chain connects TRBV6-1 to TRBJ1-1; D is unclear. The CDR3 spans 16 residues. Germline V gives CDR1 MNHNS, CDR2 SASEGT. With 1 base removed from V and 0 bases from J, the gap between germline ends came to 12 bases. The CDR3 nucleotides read TGTGCCAGCAGTGAAGTAGCAGGTTCGGTGAACACTGAAGCTTTCTTT. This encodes CASSEVAGSVNTEAFF.

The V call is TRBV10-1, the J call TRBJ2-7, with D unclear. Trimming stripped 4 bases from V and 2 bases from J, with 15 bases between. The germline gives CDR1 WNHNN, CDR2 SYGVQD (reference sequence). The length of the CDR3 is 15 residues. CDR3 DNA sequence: TGCGCCAGCAGTGGTTCCCCCCAGAAGACCTACGAGCAGTACTTC. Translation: CASSGSPQKTYEQYF.

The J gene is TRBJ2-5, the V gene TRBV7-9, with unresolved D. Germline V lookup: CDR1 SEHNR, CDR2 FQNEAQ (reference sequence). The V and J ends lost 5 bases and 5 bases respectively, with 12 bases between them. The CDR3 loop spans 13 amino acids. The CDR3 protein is CASSPKVEETQYF. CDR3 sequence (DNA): TGTGCCAGCAGCCCCAAGGTGGAGGAGACCCAGTACTTC.

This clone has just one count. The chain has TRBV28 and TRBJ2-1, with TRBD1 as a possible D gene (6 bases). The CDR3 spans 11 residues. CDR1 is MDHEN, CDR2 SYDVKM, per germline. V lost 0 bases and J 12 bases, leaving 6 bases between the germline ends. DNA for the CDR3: TGTGCCAGCAGTTTATGGACAGGGCAGTTCTTC. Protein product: CASSLWTGQFF. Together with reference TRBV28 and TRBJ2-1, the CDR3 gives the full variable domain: DVKVTQSSRYLVKRTGEKVFLECVQDMDHENMFWYRQDPGLGLRLIYFSYDVKMKEKGDIPEGYSVSREKKERFSLILESASTNQTSMYLCASSLWTGQFFGPGTRLTVL.

DNA of the CDR3: TGTGCCATCGGACAGGGGAGCTCCTACGAGCAGTACTTC. Its translation: CAIGQGSSYEQYF. The genes are TRBV28 and TRBJ2-7; 9 positions match TRBD1. V trimming: 10 bases; J trimming: 0 bases; junction bases outside the gene matches: 4. CDR3 length: 13 amino acids. In germline, CDR1 is MDHEN, CDR2 SYDVKM.

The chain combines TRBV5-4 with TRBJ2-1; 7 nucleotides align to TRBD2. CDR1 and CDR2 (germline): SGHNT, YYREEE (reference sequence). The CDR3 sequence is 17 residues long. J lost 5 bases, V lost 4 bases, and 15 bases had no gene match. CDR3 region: CASSVPQLGRENNEQFF. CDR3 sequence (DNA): TGTGCCAGCAGCGTTCCTCAGCTGGGGCGGGAGAACAATGAGCAGTTCTTC.

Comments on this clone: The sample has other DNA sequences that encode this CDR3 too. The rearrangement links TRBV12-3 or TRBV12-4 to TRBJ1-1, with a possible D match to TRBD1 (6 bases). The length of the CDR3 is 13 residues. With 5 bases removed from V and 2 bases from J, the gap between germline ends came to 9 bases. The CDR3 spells CASSPTGNTEAFF. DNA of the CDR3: TGTGCCAGCAGTCCGACAGGCAACACTGAAGCTTTCTTT.

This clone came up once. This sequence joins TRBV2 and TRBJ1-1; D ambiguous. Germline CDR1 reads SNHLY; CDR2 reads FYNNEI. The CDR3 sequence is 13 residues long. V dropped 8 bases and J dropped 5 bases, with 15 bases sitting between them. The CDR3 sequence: CASLMFVETEAFF. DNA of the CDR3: TGTGCCAGCCTTATGTTCGTAGAGACTGAAGCTTTCTTT.

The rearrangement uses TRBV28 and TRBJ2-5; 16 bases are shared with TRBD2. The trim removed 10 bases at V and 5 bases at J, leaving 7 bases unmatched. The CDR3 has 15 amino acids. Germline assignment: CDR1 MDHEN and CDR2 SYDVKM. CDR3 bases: TGTGCCATCGGGACTAGCGGGAGGGTGCAGGAGACCCAGTACTTC. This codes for CAIGTSGRVQETQYF.

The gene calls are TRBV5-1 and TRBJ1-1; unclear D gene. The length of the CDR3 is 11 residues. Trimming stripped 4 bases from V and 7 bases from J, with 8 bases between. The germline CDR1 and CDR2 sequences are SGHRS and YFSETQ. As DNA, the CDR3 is TGCGCCAGCAGCGACCCAGGTGAAGCTTTCTTT. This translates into CASSDPGEAFF.

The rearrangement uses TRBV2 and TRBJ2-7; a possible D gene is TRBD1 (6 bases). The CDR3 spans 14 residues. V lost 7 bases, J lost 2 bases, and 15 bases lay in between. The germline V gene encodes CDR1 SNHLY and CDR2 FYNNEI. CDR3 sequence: CASTHRDKTYEQYF. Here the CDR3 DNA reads TGTGCCAGCACCCACCGGGACAAGACCTACGAGCAGTACTTC. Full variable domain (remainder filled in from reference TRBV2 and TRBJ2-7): EPEVTQTPSHQVTQMGQEVILRCVPISNHLYFYWYRQILGQKVEFLVSFYNNEISEKSEIFDDQFSVERPDGSNFTLKIRSTKLEDSAMYFCASTHRDKTYEQYFGPGTRLTVT.

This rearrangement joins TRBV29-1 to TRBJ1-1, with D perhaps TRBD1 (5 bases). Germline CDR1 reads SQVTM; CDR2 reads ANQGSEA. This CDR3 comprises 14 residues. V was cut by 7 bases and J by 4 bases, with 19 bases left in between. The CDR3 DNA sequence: TGCAGCGCAAGAATTGGGGCCTACGGCACTGAAGCTTTCTTT. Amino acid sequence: CSARIGAYGTEAFF.

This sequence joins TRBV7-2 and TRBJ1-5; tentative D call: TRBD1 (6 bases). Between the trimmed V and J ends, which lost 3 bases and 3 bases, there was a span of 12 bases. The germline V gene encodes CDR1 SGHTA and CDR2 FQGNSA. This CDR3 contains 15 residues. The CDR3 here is CASSFQQGNNQPQHF. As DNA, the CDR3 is TGTGCCAGCAGCTTCCAACAGGGAAACAATCAGCCCCAGCATTTT.

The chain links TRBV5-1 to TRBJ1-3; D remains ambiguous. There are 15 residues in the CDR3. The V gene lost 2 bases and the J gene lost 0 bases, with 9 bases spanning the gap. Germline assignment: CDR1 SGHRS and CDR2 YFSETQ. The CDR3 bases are TGCGCCAGCAGCTTAAAAGGGCCCTCTGGAAACACCATATATTTT. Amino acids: CASSLKGPSGNTIYF.

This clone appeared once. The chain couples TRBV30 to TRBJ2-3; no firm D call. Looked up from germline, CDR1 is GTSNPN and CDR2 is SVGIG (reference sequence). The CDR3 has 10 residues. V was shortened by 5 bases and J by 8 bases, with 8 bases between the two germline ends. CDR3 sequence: CAWGPGTQYF. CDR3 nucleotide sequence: TGTGCCTGGGGGCCTGGTACGCAGTATTTT.

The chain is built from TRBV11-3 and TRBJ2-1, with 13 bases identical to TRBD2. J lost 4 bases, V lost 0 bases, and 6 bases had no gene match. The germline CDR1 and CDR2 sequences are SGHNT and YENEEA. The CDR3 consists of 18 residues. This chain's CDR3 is CASSLDGTSGEIYNEQFF. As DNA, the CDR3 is TGTGCCAGCAGCTTAGATGGGACTAGCGGGGAAATTTACAATGAGCAGTTCTTC.

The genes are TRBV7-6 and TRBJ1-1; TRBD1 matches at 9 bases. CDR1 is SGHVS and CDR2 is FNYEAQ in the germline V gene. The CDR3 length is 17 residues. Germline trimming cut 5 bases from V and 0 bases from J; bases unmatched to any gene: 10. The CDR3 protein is CASSPSGQGILNTEAFF. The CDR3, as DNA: TGTGCCAGCAGCCCTAGTGGACAGGGGATTTTGAACACTGAAGCTTTCTTT.

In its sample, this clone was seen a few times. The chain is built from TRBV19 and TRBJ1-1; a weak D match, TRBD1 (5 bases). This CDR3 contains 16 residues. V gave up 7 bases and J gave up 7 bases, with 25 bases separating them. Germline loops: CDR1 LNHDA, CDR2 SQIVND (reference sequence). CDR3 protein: CASTLTGRSLTDEAFF. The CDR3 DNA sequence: TGTGCCAGTACCCTAACGGGACGGAGCCTGACAGATGAAGCTTTCTTT.

The CDR3 protein is CASSSLRGGNQPQHF. CDR3 DNA sequence: TGTGCCAGCAGTTCCCTCAGGGGAGGCAATCAGCCCCAGCATTTT. The gene calls are TRBV28 and TRBJ1-5, with a possible D match to TRBD1 (6 bases). The CDR3 is 15 amino acids. Trimming removed 4 bases from V and 2 bases from J, with 12 bases in between. Per the germline V gene, CDR1 is MDHEN and CDR2 is SYDVKM.

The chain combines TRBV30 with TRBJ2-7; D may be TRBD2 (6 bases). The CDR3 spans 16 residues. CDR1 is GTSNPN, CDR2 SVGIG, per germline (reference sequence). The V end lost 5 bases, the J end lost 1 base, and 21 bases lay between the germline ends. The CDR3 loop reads CAWDYAGVAASYEQYF. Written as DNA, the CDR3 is TGTGCCTGGGACTATGCCGGGGTAGCGGCTTCCTACGAGCAGTACTTC.

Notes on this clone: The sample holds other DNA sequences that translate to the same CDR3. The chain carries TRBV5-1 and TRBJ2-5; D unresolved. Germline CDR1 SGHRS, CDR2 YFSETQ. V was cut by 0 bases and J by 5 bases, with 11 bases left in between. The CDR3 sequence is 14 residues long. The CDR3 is CASSLDLVGETQYF. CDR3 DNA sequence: TGCGCCAGCAGCTTGGACCTAGTAGGGGAGACCCAGTACTTC.

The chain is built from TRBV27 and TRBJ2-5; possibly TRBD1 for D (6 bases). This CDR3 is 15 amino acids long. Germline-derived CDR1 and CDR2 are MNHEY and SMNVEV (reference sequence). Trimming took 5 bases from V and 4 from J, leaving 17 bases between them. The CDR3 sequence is CASSPWAGDPETQYF. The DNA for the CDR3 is TGTGCCAGCAGTCCTTGGGCAGGGGACCCAGAGACCCAGTACTTC.

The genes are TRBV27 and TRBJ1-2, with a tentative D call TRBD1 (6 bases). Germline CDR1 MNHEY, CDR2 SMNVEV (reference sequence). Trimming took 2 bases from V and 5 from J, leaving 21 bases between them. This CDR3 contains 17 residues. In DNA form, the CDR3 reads TGTGCCAGCAGTTTACCACCTCTGTTCAGGGGTCCTTATGGCTACACCTTC. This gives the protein CASSLPPLFRGPYGYTF.